What follows are 9 T cell receptor beta chains derived from one specimen sequenced in a study of control samples from healthy donors and cancer patients. Assay used: immunoSEQ multiplex PCR; TCRdb lists only in-frame clones, some missing. Of tens of thousands of clones listed, about 94% are singletons. The sample taken for sequencing was blood. The receptors were gathered from a woman under 30 in good health.

The rearrangement uses TRBV27 and TRBJ2-3; unclear D gene. The CDR3 is 13 amino acids. CDR1 is MNHEY and CDR2 is SMNVEV in the germline V gene (reference sequence). Trimming removed 4 bases at V and 2 bases at J, with 7 bases between. The CDR3 loop reads CASSSPNTDTQYF. The CDR3, as DNA: TGTGCCAGCAGTTCACCTAACACAGATACGCAGTATTTT.

The genes are TRBV4-1 and TRBJ1-2; 8 nucleotides match TRBD1. Germline V lookup: CDR1 MGHRA, CDR2 YSYEKL. There are 15 residues in the CDR3. J gave up 2 bases and V 0 bases, and 2 bases lay outside the gene matches. CDR3 protein: CASSQEQGANYGYTF. Here the CDR3 DNA reads TGCGCCAGCAGCCAAGAGCAGGGGGCGAACTATGGCTACACCTTC.

The chain links TRBV5-6 to TRBJ2-7; TRBD1 agrees at 9 bases. The CDR3 runs 17 residues. Germline V CDR1 and CDR2: SGHDT, YYEEEE. After removal of 0 bases from V and 5 bases from J, the junction contained 12 bases not matched to a gene. The CDR3 DNA follows: TGTGCCAGCAGCTTGGCCGGCTTCGGGACAGGGATACACGAGCAGTACTTC. This encodes CASSLAGFGTGIHEQYF. Full variable domain (missing parts from reference TRBV5-6 and TRBJ2-7): DAGVTQSPTHLIKTRGQQVTLRCSPKSGHDTVSWYQQALGQGPQFIFQYYEEEERQRGNFPDRFSGHQFPNYSSELNVNALLLGDSALYLCASSLAGFGTGIHEQYFGPGTRLTVT.

The CDR3 DNA reads as TGTGCCAGCAGGGGGAGGGAGAGTGGCTCCTACGAGCAGTACTTC. Translation gives CASRGRESGSYEQYF. The V and J genes are TRBV6-5 and TRBJ2-7; 7 positions match TRBD2. Germline CDR1 reads MNHEY; CDR2 reads SVGAGI. The CDR3 runs to 15 residues. V lost 6 bases and J lost 0; bases outside the gene matches: 8.

The rearrangement links TRBV20-1 to TRBJ2-3; the D is unclear. This CDR3 has 10 amino acids. Trimming took off 7 bases at V and 2 bases at J, with 4 bases between the two ends. The germline V gene encodes CDR1 DFQATT and CDR2 SNEGSKA (reference sequence). In DNA form, the CDR3 reads TGCAGTGGGGCCACAGATACGCAGTATTTT. Protein sequence: CSGATDTQYF.

The V and J genes are TRBV25-1 and TRBJ2-2, with D perhaps matching TRBD2 (6 bases). V was pared by 0 bases and J by 3 bases, with 14 bases between. The CDR3 consists of 17 residues. CDR1 is MGHDK and CDR2 is SYGVNS in the germline V gene. DNA of the CDR3: TGTGCCAGCAGTGAATATAATCGGGGAGGCTACACCGGGGAGCTGTTTTTT. This encodes CASSEYNRGGYTGELFF.

Comments on this clone: The junction does not match germline at one end; this may be a read error. This chain connects TRBV4-3 to TRBJ2-6, with 8 bases matching TRBD1. Germline V CDR1 and CDR2: LGHNA, YSLEER. The CDR3 is 17 residues long. CDR3 in amino acids: CASSQDSGGYGANVPTF. CDR3 coding DNA: TGCGCCAGCAGCCAAGATTCAGGGGGCTATGGGGCCAACGTCCCGACTTTC.

The chain uses TRBV18 and TRBJ2-1, with TRBD1 identical over 7 bases. Germline loops: CDR1 KGHSH, CDR2 LQKENI. The CDR3 consists of 17 residues. V lost 2 bases, J lost 5 bases, and 12 bases stayed unmatched. The CDR3 loop is CASSPTTTGRRDNEQFF. The CDR3 DNA is TGTGCCAGCTCACCAACTACGACAGGGAGAAGAGACAATGAGCAGTTCTTC.

The chain employs TRBV15 and TRBJ1-1; 7 bases line up with TRBD1. The CDR3 length is 17 residues. Looked up from germline, CDR1 is LNHNV and CDR2 is YYDKDF (reference sequence). V was pared by 0 bases and J by 0 bases, with 7 bases of the junction left unmatched. This chain's CDR3 is CATSRDPPRGMNTEAFF. The CDR3, as DNA: TGTGCCACCAGCAGAGATCCCCCCAGGGGGATGAACACTGAAGCTTTCTTT.